This TCR beta chain was found in a study of patients and donors after allogeneic stem cell transplantation. V was pared by 8 bases and J by 5 bases, with 18 bases between. Germline-derived CDR1 and CDR2 are SGHTA and FQGNSA. The CDR3 runs 15 residues. TCRdb re-derived calls from the RT-PCR reads in MiXCR, one entry per CDR3 protein. The sample includes roughly 250,000 distinct CDR3 sequences, around an eighth of them seen just once. This clonotype was recorded many times. This clonotype was obtained from a human donor who was either an allogeneic HSCT recipient or a stem cell or donor lymphocyte infusion donor (not recorded which). It is not recorded whose cells these are; they may come from a transplant donor. The chain is built from TRBV7-2 and TRBJ2-2, with D perhaps matching TRBD1 (6 bases). The sequenced sample consisted of blood, either unsorted or a sorted T cell fraction (not recorded which). In DNA, the CDR3 is TGTGCCAGCGGATTCAGGGGTTCTATGACCGGGGAGCTGTTTTTT. Amino acids: CASGFRGSMTGELFF. Based on the CDR3 plus reference TRBV7-2 and TRBJ2-2, the full variable domain is GAGVSQSPSNKVTEKGKDVELRCDPISGHTALYWYRQSLGQGLEFLIYFQGNSAPDKSGLPSDRFSAERTGGSVSTLTIQRTQQEDSAVYLCASGFRGSMTGELFFGEGSRLTVL.